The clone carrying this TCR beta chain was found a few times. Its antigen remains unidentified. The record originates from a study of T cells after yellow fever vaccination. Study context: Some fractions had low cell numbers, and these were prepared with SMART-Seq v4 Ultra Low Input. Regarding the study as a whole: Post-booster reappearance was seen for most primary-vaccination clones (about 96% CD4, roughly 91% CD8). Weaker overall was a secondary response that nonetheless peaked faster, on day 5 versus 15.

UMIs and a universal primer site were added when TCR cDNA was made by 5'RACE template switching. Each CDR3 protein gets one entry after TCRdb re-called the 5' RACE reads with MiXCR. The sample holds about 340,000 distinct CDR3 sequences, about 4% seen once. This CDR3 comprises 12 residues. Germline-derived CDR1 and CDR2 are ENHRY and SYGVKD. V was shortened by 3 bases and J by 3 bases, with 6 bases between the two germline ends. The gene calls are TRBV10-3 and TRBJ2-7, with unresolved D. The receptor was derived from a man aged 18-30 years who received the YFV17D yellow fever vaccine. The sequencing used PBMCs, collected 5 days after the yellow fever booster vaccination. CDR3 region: CAISDPGYEQYF. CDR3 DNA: TGTGCCATCAGTGACCCGGGCTACGAGCAGTACTTC.